This entry is about one T cell receptor beta chain. Trimming cost V 1 base and J 2 bases; bases outside gene matches: 6. CDR1 and CDR2 from the germline V gene are DFQATT and SNEGSKA (reference sequence). CDR3 length: 15 residues. This entry comes from a study of regulatory T cells in long-lasting Graves disease. To make TCR beta libraries, researchers used iRepertoire HTBI primers and Arm-PCR of CDR3 regions. TCRdb re-derived calls from the multiplex PCR reads in MiXCR, one entry per CDR3 protein. This sample has about 620,000 distinct CDR3 sequences, with 16% found just once. Time point: newly diagnosed GD, antithyroid drugs for less than 3 months. The TCR library was made from RNA extracted from PBMCs. A further study also used this sample, focusing on T cells in Graves' hyperthyroidism and ophthalmopathy.

The TCR originated in a woman aged 30 to 39 with Graves disease. This chain joins TRBV20-1 and TRBJ2-3; 7 bases line up with TRBD2. The starting material was peripheral blood mononuclear cells (PBMCs), obtained at new diagnosis, from a patient treated with antithyroid drugs. The CDR3 DNA follows: TGCAGTGCTAGAGCCGGGACTACTATCACAGATACGCAGTATTTT. This encodes CSARAGTTITDTQYF.